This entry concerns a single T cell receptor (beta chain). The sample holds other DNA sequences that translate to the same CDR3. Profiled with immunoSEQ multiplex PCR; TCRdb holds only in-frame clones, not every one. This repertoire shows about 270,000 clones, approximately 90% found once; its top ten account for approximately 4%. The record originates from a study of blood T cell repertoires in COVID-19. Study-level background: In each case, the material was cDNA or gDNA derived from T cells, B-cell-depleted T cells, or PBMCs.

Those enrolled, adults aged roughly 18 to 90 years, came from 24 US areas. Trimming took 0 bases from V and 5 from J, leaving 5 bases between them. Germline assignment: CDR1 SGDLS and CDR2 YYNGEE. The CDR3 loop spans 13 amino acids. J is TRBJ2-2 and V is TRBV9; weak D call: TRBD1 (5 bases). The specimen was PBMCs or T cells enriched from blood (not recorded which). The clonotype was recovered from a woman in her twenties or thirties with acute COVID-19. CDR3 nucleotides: TGTGCCAGCAGCGTAGCAGGGACCGGGGAGCTGTTTTTT. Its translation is CASSVAGTGELFF.